This T cell receptor (beta chain) was sequenced during a study of spatial heterogeneity in lung cancer. Study-wide background: Each distinct TCR and UMI combination averaged more than ten appearances in raw reads.

Time point of the sample: sample taken at primary tumor resection. Material for sequencing was whole RNA from tumor, nontumor lung or frozen PBMC, left unsorted. From the 5' RACE reads, TCRdb called clonotypes with MiXCR, one entry per CDR3 protein. The sample lists 60,000 to 75,000 distinct CDR3 sequences; approximately 6.3% were seen once. This clonotype was observed at least ten times. The V gene's germline CDR1 is SGHVT and CDR2 SQSDAQ. V was cut by 5 bases and J by 3 bases, with 17 bases left in between. The CDR3 spans 16 residues. The TCR originated in a female donor with early-stage non-small cell lung cancer. This chain links TRBV7-4 with TRBJ1-5, with D maybe TRBD1 (6 bases). Here the sequenced sample was PBMCs, taken at surgery. The CDR3 loop reads CASSHSYRDTNQPQHF. DNA of the CDR3: TGTGCCAGCAGCCACTCTTACAGGGACACCAATCAGCCCCAGCATTTT.